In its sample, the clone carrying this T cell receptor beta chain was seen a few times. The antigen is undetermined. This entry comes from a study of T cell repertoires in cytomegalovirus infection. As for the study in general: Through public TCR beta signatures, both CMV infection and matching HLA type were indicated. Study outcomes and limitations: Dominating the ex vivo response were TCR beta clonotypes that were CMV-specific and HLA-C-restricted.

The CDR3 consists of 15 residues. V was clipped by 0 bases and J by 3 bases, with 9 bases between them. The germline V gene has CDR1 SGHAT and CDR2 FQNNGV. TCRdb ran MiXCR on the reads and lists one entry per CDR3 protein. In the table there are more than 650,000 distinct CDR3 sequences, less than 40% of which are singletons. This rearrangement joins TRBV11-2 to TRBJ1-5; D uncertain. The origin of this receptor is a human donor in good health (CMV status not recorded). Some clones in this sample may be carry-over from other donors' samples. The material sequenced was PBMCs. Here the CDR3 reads CASSLDDGPNQPQHF. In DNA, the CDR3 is TGTGCCAGCAGCTTAGACGACGGTCCCAATCAGCCCCAGCATTTT. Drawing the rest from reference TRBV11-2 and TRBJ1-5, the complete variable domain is EAGVAQSPRYKIIEKRQSVAFWCNPISGHATLYWYQQILGQGPKLLIQFQNNGVVDDSQLPKDRFSAERLKGVDSTLKIQPAKLEDSAVYLCASSLDDGPNQPQHFGDGTRLSIL.